This TCR beta chain was sequenced during a study of siplizumab effects on memory and regulatory T cells (dated by TCRdb to between 2019 and 2020). Notes on the research overall: The study looked at the effect of siplizumab, an anti-CD2 antibody, on alloreactive T-cell subsets in allogeneic mixed lymphocyte reactions made from human PBMCs. Points the paper makes about the study in general: For roughly 80-96% of proliferating CD4+ or CD8+ clones, no naive or memory phenotype could be assigned. The cumulative frequency of alloreactive sequences traceable to unstimulated CD4+ memory T cells was significantly reduced by siplizumab. Whether proliferating Tregs from siplizumab cultures were suppressive was not functionally confirmed. Because sequences at frequencies below about 10^-5 were poorly captured, only a minor fraction of alloreactive clones could be mapped back to unstimulated subsets. Compared with memory T cells, unstimulated naive T cells appeared more diverse, and naive cells seemed to make a substantial contribution to the alloresponse. Among mappable alloreactive CD4+ clones, an average Treg-derived fraction of about 69% was observed with siplizumab, compared with 26.9% in control reactions.

Sorted unstimulated T cells and proliferating T cells recovered from mixed lymphocyte reactions were subjected to TCRbeta CDR3 sequencing. Fresh whole blood from about 11 HLA-typed healthy donors was used as the source from which PBMCs were isolated. This clone was observed once. Its cognate antigen has yet to be identified. Per-base quality was not reported, and no clone a single base away is much larger than it. Libraries came from the immunoSEQ multiplex PCR assay. Each sample had roughly 90,000 TCR templates assayed by the deep sequencing platform. Genomic DNA extracted from sorted T cells was used for TCRbeta CDR3 sequencing. Concerning the study's data processing: The R programming language was used for clonal analysis of the TCRbeta CDR3 data. Unstimulated samples were compared with post-reaction CFSE-low samples to define alloreactive CD4+ and CD8+ clones. Regulatory or non-regulatory origin of alloreactive CD4+ clones was assigned by matching sequences to the sorted unstimulated Treg and non-Treg repertoires. This immuneACCESS table, as held by TCRdb, lists in-frame sequences with V and J called but not all clones. Of the missing ones, under half trace to an unresolved V gene in checked studies; the others have no known cause. Clone size and the V and J calls come from that table; the DNA yielded D and trimming. For this sample the table gives about 100,000 clones, of which approximately 92% were detected only once. The ten biggest clones cover 0.13% to 0.15% of the sample.

Sample: CD4+ T cells sorted from blood. The TCR was taken from a human donor in good health.

The sequence in DNA is TGTGCCAGTAGTGATTACACTGAAGCTTTCTTT. Its coded protein is CASSDYTEAFF. The chain is assembled from TRBV19 and TRBJ1-1; the D gene identity is not certain. From the germline V gene (reference sequence), CDR1 is LNHDA and CDR2 is SQIVND. From its cysteine to its phenylalanine, the CDR3 spans 11 amino acids. The read is trimmed to its CDR3 DNA, 33 bases read in frame from base 1. Between the V and J ends, shortened by 5 bases and 3 bases respectively, the junction contains 4 bases.